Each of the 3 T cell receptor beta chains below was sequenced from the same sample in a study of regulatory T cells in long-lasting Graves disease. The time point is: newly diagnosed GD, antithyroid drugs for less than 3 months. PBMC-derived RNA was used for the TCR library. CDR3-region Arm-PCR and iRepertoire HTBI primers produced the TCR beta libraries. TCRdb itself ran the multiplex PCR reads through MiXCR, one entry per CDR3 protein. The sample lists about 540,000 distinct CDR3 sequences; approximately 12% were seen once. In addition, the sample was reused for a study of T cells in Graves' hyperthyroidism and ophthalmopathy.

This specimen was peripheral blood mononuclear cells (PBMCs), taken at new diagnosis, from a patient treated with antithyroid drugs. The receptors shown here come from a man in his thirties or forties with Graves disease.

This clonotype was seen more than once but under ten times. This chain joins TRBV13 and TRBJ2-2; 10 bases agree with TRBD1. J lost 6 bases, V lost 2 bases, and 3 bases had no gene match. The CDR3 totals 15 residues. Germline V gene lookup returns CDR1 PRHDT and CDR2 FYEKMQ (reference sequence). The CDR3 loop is CASSLRDRGAGELFF. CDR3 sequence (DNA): TGTGCCAGCAGCTTACGGGACAGGGGCGCCGGGGAGCTGTTTTTT.

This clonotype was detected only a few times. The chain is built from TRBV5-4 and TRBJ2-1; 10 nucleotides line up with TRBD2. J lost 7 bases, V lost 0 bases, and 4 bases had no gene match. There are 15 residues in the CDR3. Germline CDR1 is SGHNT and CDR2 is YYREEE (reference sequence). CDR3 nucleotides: TGTGCCAGCAGCTTGGCAACTAGCGGGGTTAATGAGCAGTTCTTC. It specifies CASSLATSGVNEQFF. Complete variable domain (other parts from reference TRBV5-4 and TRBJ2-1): ETGVTQSPTHLIKTRGQQVTLRCSSQSGHNTVSWYQQALGQGPQFIFQYYREEENGRGNFPPRFSGLQFPNYSSELNVNALELDDSALYLCASSLATSGVNEQFFGPGTRLTVL.

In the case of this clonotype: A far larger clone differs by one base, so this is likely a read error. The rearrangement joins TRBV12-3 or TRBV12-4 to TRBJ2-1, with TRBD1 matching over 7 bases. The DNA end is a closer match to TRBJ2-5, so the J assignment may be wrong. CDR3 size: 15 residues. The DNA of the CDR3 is TGTGCCAGCAGTTCAGCCACAGGGACAGTAGAGACCCAGTACTTC. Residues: CASSSATGTVETQYF.